This is a list of T cell receptor beta chains from one sample in a study of Ad26.COV2.S vaccination and SARS-CoV-2 variants. Profiled with immunoSEQ multiplex PCR; TCRdb holds only in-frame clones, not every one. Of more than 350,000 clones in the sample, about nine tenths were seen once. The sample was peripheral blood, taken in a trial of Ad26.COV2.S vaccine versus placebo. These receptors were taken from a person between 18 and 65 years old who received the Ad26.COV2.S COVID-19 vaccine or a placebo. Each CDR3 is given with its conserved first and last residue. D genes are given only for firm matches. Clone size is given for some rows only: seen once, a few or many times, or a class if the clone is expanded.

J gene | clone size | D gene | V gene | CDR3 length | CDR3 DNA | CDR3 protein
TRBJ1-5 | - | - | TRBV28 | 12 | TGTGCCAGCAGTCCGAGCAATCAGCCCCAGCATTTT | CASSPSNQPQHF
TRBJ1-2 | - | TRBD1 | TRBV6-5 | 15 | TGTGCCAGCAGCATACTTCAGGGGGCGAAGGATGGCTACACCTTC | CASSILQGAKDGYTF
TRBJ2-2 | - | TRBD1 | TRBV29-1 | 13 | TGCAGCGCCGGGACAGCGAACACCGGGGAGCTGTTTTTT | CSAGTANTGELFF
TRBJ2-1 | - | - | TRBV6-6 | 13 | TGTGCCAGCAGTACGGCAGGGGTCAATGAGCAGTTCTTC | CASSTAGVNEQFF
TRBJ2-3 | - | TRBD2 | TRBV6-5 | 14 | TGTGCCAGCAGGAGCGGGAGAGGTACAGATACGCAGTATTTT | CASRSGRGTDTQYF
TRBJ1-1 | - | - | TRBV30 | 14 | TGTGCCTGGAGTGTGCGGATAATGAACACTGAAGCTTTCTTT | CAWSVRIMNTEAFF
TRBJ2-2 | few | TRBD1 | TRBV6-2/TRBV6-3 | 15 | TGTGCCAGCAGCCCCGGACAGGGGGAAAGCGGGGAGCTGTTTTTT | CASSPGQGESGELFF
TRBJ2-1 | - | - | TRBV6-5 | 16 | TGTGCCAGCAGTTACTCCCCCAACGGGGAGTACAATGAGCAGTTCTTC | CASSYSPNGEYNEQFF
TRBJ2-7 | - | - | TRBV2 | 13 | TGTGCCAGCAGCTATACACCGGGCTACGAGCAGTACTTC | CASSYTPGYEQYF
TRBJ2-1 | - | TRBD2 | TRBV6-2/TRBV6-3 | 15 | TGTGCCAGCAGTAGAAGCGGGAGGGCCCCCAATGAGCAGTTCTTC | CASSRSGRAPNEQFF
TRBJ1-1 | once | - | TRBV7-2 | 15 | TGTGCCAGCAGCTTGGGGGGACCGGGCGACACTGAAGCTTTCTTT | CASSLGGPGDTEAFF
TRBJ2-5 | - | - | TRBV28 | 16 | TGTGCCAGCAGTTTAGATAGGGACATCCGGCCGGAGACCCAGTACTTC | CASSLDRDIRPETQYF
TRBJ2-1 | - | - | TRBV3-1/TRBV3-2 | 14 | TGTGCCAGCAGCCAAGAGGGTCCCTCCAATGAGCAGTTCTTC | CASSQEGPSNEQFF
TRBJ2-7 | - | - | TRBV7-9 | 14 | TGTGCCAGCAGCTCCCGGGACGCAGAATACGAGCAGTACTTC | CASSSRDAEYEQYF
TRBJ1-1 | once | - | TRBV11-2 | 11 | TGTGCCAGCAGCTTAGGATCAAGCGCTTTCTTT | CASSLGSSAFF
TRBJ2-2 | - | - | TRBV7-9 | 13 | TGTGCCAGCAGCTTAACGGGAGCCGGGGAGCTGTTTTTT | CASSLTGAGELFF
TRBJ1-4 | - | - | TRBV30 | 13 | TGTGCCTGGAGTCAGAACGACGCTGAAAAACTGTTTTTT | CAWSQNDAEKLFF
TRBJ1-2 | - | - | TRBV4-1 | 15 | TGCGCCAGCAGTCCCGACAGAATACAGCTTTATGGCTACACCTTC | CASSPDRIQLYGYTF
TRBJ2-1 | - | - | TRBV5-6 | 12 | TGTGCCAGCAGCTCGATGGACAATGAGCAGTTCTTC | CASSSMDNEQFF
TRBJ2-7 | once | TRBD1 | TRBV27 | 16 | TGTGCCAGCAGTCCATCGACAGGGGAGGAATCCTACGAGCAGTACTTC | CASSPSTGEESYEQYF
TRBJ2-5 | - | TRBD2 | TRBV3-1/TRBV3-2 | 20 | TGTGCCAGCAGCCAAGATCCGGGACTAGCGGGAGTTAGGGGCCAAGAGACCCAGTACTTC | CASSQDPGLAGVRGQETQYF
TRBJ2-7 | - | TRBD2 | TRBV7-8 | 15 | TGTGCCAGCAGCCTACCCGGGACTATTGCCTACGAGCAGTACTTC | CASSLPGTIAYEQYF